The next 19 T cell receptor beta chains were all read from a single sample in a study of T cells in women clearing cervical HPV infection. Produced via immunoSEQ multiplex PCR; TCRdb's table is partial and in-frame only. This specimen shows 30,000 to 35,000 clones; the ten leading clones hold roughly 1.3%. Material: blood buffy coat. The source is a woman between 18 and 70 years old with a cervical HPV16 infection that either progressed to CIN3+ or cleared (not recorded which).

Points on this clone: The read ends 3 residues early relative to the CDR3; the germline J gene fills the gap. The genes are TRBV30 and TRBJ1-2; D remains ambiguous. From germline, CDR1 is GTSNPN and CDR2 SVGIG (reference sequence). The ends were cut back, 1 base at V and 7 bases at J, with 10 bases in the middle. The CDR3 runs to 12 residues. The part of the CDR3 DNA that was read is TGTGCCTGGAGTGGACACAGTGGTGGC. The encoded protein is CAWSGHSGG. The CDR3 in its entirety is CAWSGHSGGYTF.

Note on this clone: The read stops 3 residues short of the end of the CDR3; the missing end is completed from the germline J gene. V usage is TRBV20-1 and J usage is TRBJ2-3, with 11 bases identical to TRBD2. Germline V gene data show CDR1 as DFQATT and CDR2 as SNEGSKA (reference sequence). V trimming: 2 bases; J trimming: 4 bases; junction bases outside the gene matches: 14. The length of the CDR3 is 18 residues. CDR3 bases read: TGCAGTGCTAGACTGGGGCTAGCGGGAGGCCGGGTTGCAGATACG. This translates into CSARLGLAGGRVADT. The full CDR3 protein is CSARLGLAGGRVADTQYF.

CDR3 DNA (partial): TGTGCCTGGAGTGAAGGGGGCAGGGGGAGCGGC. Translated, it gives CAWSEGGRGSG. The entire CDR3 reads CAWSEGGRGSGYTF. The chain employs TRBV30 and TRBJ1-2; the match to TRBD1 covers 7 bases. The missing CDR3 end, 3 residues past where the read stops, is filled in from the germline J gene. The CDR3 is 14 residues long. Germline V gene sequence: CDR1 GTSNPN, CDR2 SVGIG (reference sequence).

Note on this clone: The CDR3 end is not reached by the read, which stops 3 residues before it; the germline J gene fills it in. The rearrangement joins TRBV2 to TRBJ1-2, with TRBD1 matching over 7 bases. V lost 6 bases, J lost 3 bases, and 7 bases stayed unmatched. Germline V CDR1 and CDR2: SNHLY, FYNNEI. The CDR3 covers 14 residues. The sequenced CDR3 bases are TGTGCCAGCAGCCACGGAGGGACAGACTATGGC. Amino acid sequence: CASSHGGTDYG. The full CDR3 sequence reads CASSHGGTDYGYTF. Complete variable domain (other parts from reference TRBV2 and TRBJ1-2): EPEVTQTPSHQVTQMGQEVILRCVPISNHLYFYWYRQILGQKVEFLVSFYNNEISEKSEIFDDQFSVERPDGSNFTLKIRSTKLEDSAMYFCASSHGGTDYGYTFGSGTRLTVV.

On this clone itself: The CDR3 end lies 3 residues beyond the end of the read and is filled in from the germline J gene. The chain recombines TRBV7-7 with TRBJ1-2; D uncertain. Germline V gene data show CDR1 as SSHAT and CDR2 as FNYEAQ (reference sequence). This CDR3 is 15 amino acids long. The CDR3 bases that were read are TGTGCCAGCAGCTCCCCCACAGCGGGATGTTGCGAC. As protein: CASSSPTAGCCD. The whole CDR3 sequence reads CASSSPTAGCCDYTF.

To note about this clone: The read stops 3 residues short of the end of the CDR3; the missing end is completed from the germline J gene. The chain recombines TRBV2 with TRBJ1-5; D is ambiguous. CDR1 is SNHLY, CDR2 FYNNEI, per germline. V shed 7 bases and J shed 2 bases, with 12 bases lying between them. There are 14 residues in the CDR3. The CDR3 spells CASTLRERNQPQHF. The covered CDR3 bases are TGTGCCAGCACCCTCCGTGAGCGCAATCAGCCC.

The chain's CDR3 is CASTMSSGGRADTQYF. Partial CDR3 DNA: TGTGCCAGTACCATGAGTAGCGGGGGGAGGGCAGATACG. This rearrangement joins TRBV19 to TRBJ2-3, with TRBD2 identical over 10 bases. The sequenced fragment ends 3 residues before the CDR3 boundary, so the rest is inferred from the germline J gene. The CDR3 contains 16 residues. Germline assignment: CDR1 LNHDA and CDR2 SQIVND (reference sequence). The junction had 11 bases not matched to a gene; V was cut back by 7 bases and J by 4 bases.

Turning to this clone: Coverage ceases 3 residues before the CDR3 finishes, and the germline J gene fills in the end. This chain connects TRBV18 to TRBJ1-2; possibly TRBD1 for D (6 bases). Germline V gene data show CDR1 as KGHSH and CDR2 as LQKENI. The CDR3 extends over 15 amino acids. The sequenced part of the CDR3 DNA is TGTGCCAGCTTACAGCTAGCGGGGGCTTCCTACGAC. Translation gives CASLQLAGASYD. The full CDR3 protein reads CASLQLAGASYDYTF.

On this clone itself: The missing CDR3 end, 3 residues past where the read stops, is filled in from the germline J gene. The chain recombines TRBV10-2 with TRBJ2-3; a possible D gene is TRBD2 (6 bases). This CDR3 is built from 18 residues. Germline V gene data show CDR1 as WSHSY and CDR2 as SAAADI. V lost 3 bases and J lost 2, with 21 bases in between. CDR3 sequence: CASSDPSSGFAYTDTQYF. The covered CDR3 bases are TGCGCCAGCAGTGACCCGTCGAGCGGGTTTGCTTACACAGATACG.

Details on this clone: Coverage ceases 3 residues before the CDR3 finishes, and the germline J gene fills in the end. This chain joins TRBV18 and TRBJ2-5; TRBD1 might be the D (6 bases). Trimming removed 4 bases from V and 5 bases from J, with 20 bases in between. The CDR3 is made up of 16 amino acids. Germline V lookup: CDR1 KGHSH, CDR2 LQKENI. The chain's CDR3 is CASSLTRDIGPETQYF. The sequenced CDR3 bases are TGTGCCAGCTCACTAACCCGGGACATAGGGCCGGAGACC.

As to this clone: The CDR3 end falls 3 residues outside the read, so it is completed with the germline J gene. The chain links TRBV11-3 to TRBJ2-2; D unclear. The germline gives CDR1 SGHNT, CDR2 YENEEA. Trimming took off 2 bases at V and 3 bases at J, with 7 bases between the two ends. The CDR3 sequence is 14 residues long. The CDR3 DNA, read in part, is TGTGCCAGCAGCTTATTCTCGGACACCGGGGAG. Protein: CASSLFSDTGE. The whole CDR3 region reads CASSLFSDTGELFF.

On this clone: With the read ending 3 residues before the CDR3 end, the germline J gene is used to fill in that end. The chain employs TRBV7-2 and TRBJ2-3; weak D call: TRBD2 (5 bases). The CDR3 loop spans 15 amino acids. Germline V gene sequence: CDR1 SGHTA, CDR2 FQGNSA. Incomplete CDR3 DNA: TGTGCCAGCAGCTTAGTAACCGGGGTTGGCCAGCCG. This sequence encodes CASSLVTGVGQP. The CDR3 reads in full as CASSLVTGVGQPQYF. Supplemented by reference TRBV7-2 and TRBJ2-3, the full variable domain reads GAGVSQSPSNKVTEKGKDVELRCDPISGHTALYWYRQSLGQGLEFLIYFQGNSAPDKSGLPSDRFSAERTGGSVSTLTIQRTQQEDSAVYLCASSLVTGVGQPQYFGPGTRLTVL.

For this clone: The read finishes 3 residues shy of the CDR3 end, and the germline J gene is used to complete it. The chain couples TRBV7-2 to TRBJ2-3; D gene unclear. The germline V and J ends were trimmed by 5 bases and 4 bases, with 16 bases remaining between them. Germline-derived CDR1 and CDR2 are SGHTA and FQGNSA. CDR3 length: 15 amino acids. The CDR3 here is CASSLATLAADTQYF. CDR3 DNA, as far as it was read: TGTGCCAGCAGCCTCGCAACCCTGGCGGCAGATACG.

A word on this clone: The read gets to within 3 residues of the CDR3 end, and the germline J gene fills in the rest. The chain uses TRBV30 and TRBJ1-3; TRBD1 matches at 7 bases. The germline CDR1 and CDR2 sequences are GTSNPN and SVGIG (reference sequence). The V gene end was trimmed by 2 bases and the J gene end by 3 bases; junction bases not matched to a gene: 4. CDR3 length equals 14 residues. CDR3 bases read: TGTGCCTGGAGTCCACAGGGGAGTGGAAACACC. This translates into CAWSPQGSGNT. The entire CDR3 protein is CAWSPQGSGNTIYF.

In the case of this clone: The read ends 3 residues early relative to the CDR3; the germline J gene fills the gap. Other DNA variants within this sample encode the same CDR3. This sequence joins TRBV7-3 and TRBJ1-6; perhaps TRBD1 as D (6 bases). The CDR3 sequence is 14 residues long. Germline CDR1 is SGHTA and CDR2 is FQGTGA. V was clipped by 3 bases and J by 9 bases, with 12 bases between them. The CDR3: CASSLGGARSPLHF. The covered CDR3 bases are TGTGCCAGCAGCTTGGGGGGGGCGCGTTCACCC. The variable domain in full, completed from reference TRBV7-3 and TRBJ1-6, reads GAGVSQTPSNKVTEKGKYVELRCDPISGHTALYWYRQSLGQGPEFLIYFQGTGAADDSGLPNDRFFAVRPEGSVSTLKIQRTERGDSAVYLCASSLGGARSPLHFGNGTRLTVT.

To note about this clone: The CDR3 end falls 3 residues outside the read, so it is completed with the germline J gene. The chain has TRBV6-1 and TRBJ2-2; maybe TRBD1 (5 bases). Looked up from germline, CDR1 is MNHNS and CDR2 is SASEGT. CDR3 length: 14 residues. CDR3 DNA, as far as it was read: TGTGCCAGCAGTGAGACAGTCCCTAGGGGAAAG. It yields the protein CASSETVPRGK. The whole CDR3 protein reads CASSETVPRGKLFF.

As concerns this clone: The sequence runs out 3 residues before the end of the CDR3; the remainder is reconstructed from the germline J gene. The chain employs TRBV7-9 and TRBJ1-2; no reliable D call. Germline V gene data show CDR1 as SEHNR and CDR2 as FQNEAQ (reference sequence). The CDR3 is made up of 11 amino acids. CDR3 DNA, as far as it was read: TGTGCCAGCAGCCTCGGCGGGGAC. It translates to CASSLGGD. The whole CDR3 protein reads CASSLGGDYTF.

CDR3 bases read: TGTGCCAGCAGCCGACTGGATACG. As protein: CASSRLDT. The whole CDR3 is CASSRLDTQYF. The J gene is TRBJ2-3, the V gene TRBV5-6; unclear D gene. The CDR3 end lies 3 residues beyond the end of the read and is filled in from the germline J gene. Deletions cut 4 bases from V and 6 bases from J, with 6 bases between. This CDR3 comprises 11 residues. Germline V gene data show CDR1 as SGHDT and CDR2 as YYEEEE. The variable domain in full, completed from reference TRBV5-6 and TRBJ2-3, reads DAGVTQSPTHLIKTRGQQVTLRCSPKSGHDTVSWYQQALGQGPQFIFQYYEEEERQRGNFPDRFSGHQFPNYSSELNVNALLLGDSALYLCASSRLDTQYFGPGTRLTVL.

The CDR3 sequence: CASSESHRESVGYTF. The sequenced CDR3 bases are TGTGCCAGCAGTGAATCTCACAGGGAATCGGTTGGC. The V and J genes are TRBV6-1 and TRBJ1-2; the D gene is possibly TRBD1 (6 bases). Sequencing ends 3 residues short of the CDR3 end; the germline J gene provides the rest. This CDR3 has 15 amino acids. In germline, CDR1 is MNHNS, CDR2 SASEGT. Deletions cut 2 bases from V and 7 bases from J, with 17 bases between.